This is a list of T cell receptor beta chains from one sample in a study of T cell repertoires in cytomegalovirus infection. From the reads, TCRdb called clonotypes with MiXCR, one entry per CDR3 protein. This sample has approximately 750,000 distinct CDR3 sequences, with 35% to 40% found just once. The sequencing sample was made of PBMCs. The receptors were gathered from a human donor in good health (CMV status not recorded). Some clones in this sample may be carry-over from other donors' samples. CDR3s leave out the opening cysteine and the closing phenylalanine or tryptophan.

V gene: TRBV10-3; J gene: TRBJ2-3; CDR3 protein: AISVGTVPSTDTQY
V gene: TRBV4-3; J gene: TRBJ1-6; CDR3 protein: ASSQVLGESSYNSPLH
V gene: TRBV11-2; J gene: TRBJ2-5; CDR3 protein: ASRQKSTGGFGETQY
V gene: TRBV28; J gene: TRBJ1-5; CDR3 protein: ASRTINQPQH
V gene: TRBV6-5; J gene: TRBJ1-6; CDR3 protein: ASSYFGTGVYNSPLH
V gene: TRBV28; J gene: TRBJ2-2; CDR3 protein: ASSLIIAGGTGELF
V gene: TRBV4-1; J gene: TRBJ1-6; CDR3 protein: ASSQEWTPRSSPLH
V gene: TRBV5-6; J gene: TRBJ2-7; CDR3 protein: ASSFPSGGLSSYEQY
V gene: TRBV7-2; J gene: TRBJ2-3; CDR3 protein: ASSRGTRPDTQY
V gene: TRBV20-1; J gene: TRBJ2-7; CDR3 protein: SANPYGTSGIPGVYEQY
V gene: TRBV11-3; J gene: TRBJ1-6; CDR3 protein: APKRWQGDSPLH
V gene: TRBV3-1; J gene: TRBJ2-7; CDR3 protein: ASSQDWQKTYEQY
V gene: TRBV12-3/TRBV12-4; J gene: TRBJ2-5; CDR3 protein: ASSPQQGAGETQY
V gene: TRBV10-3; J gene: TRBJ2-4; CDR3 protein: AISETDRGVDIQY
V gene: TRBV28; J gene: TRBJ2-5; CDR3 protein: DSSFSQAGQETHY
V gene: TRBV5-6; J gene: TRBJ2-1; CDR3 protein: ASSSGQGYNEQF
V gene: TRBV14; J gene: TRBJ1-1; CDR3 protein: ASSRLDRRSEAF
V gene: TRBV7-9; J gene: TRBJ2-7; CDR3 protein: ASSPLLGLHYEQY
V gene: TRBV18; J gene: TRBJ1-5; CDR3 protein: ASSPSTGGNQPQH
V gene: TRBV25-1; J gene: TRBJ2-3; CDR3 protein: ASSDPTRVKSTDTQY
V gene: TRBV10-3; J gene: TRBJ2-5; CDR3 protein: AISVGLVVGTSGNFLETQY
V gene: TRBV7-2; J gene: TRBJ2-3; CDR3 protein: ASSIRGGYTDTQY
V gene: TRBV9; J gene: TRBJ2-3; CDR3 protein: ASSVGYTDTQY
V gene: TRBV6-1; J gene: TRBJ1-5; CDR3 protein: ASRSTVNQPQH
V gene: TRBV7-2; J gene: TRBJ2-1; CDR3 protein: ASSLVRGGSSSYNEQF
V gene: TRBV20-1; J gene: TRBJ1-1; CDR3 protein: SAPLGGSLMNTEAF
V gene: TRBV7-2; J gene: TRBJ2-2; CDR3 protein: ASSLGGGGELF
V gene: TRBV5-1; J gene: TRBJ2-1; CDR3 protein: ASSLGVGDYNEQF
V gene: TRBV4-1; J gene: TRBJ2-7; CDR3 protein: ASSQDRSGNYEQY
V gene: TRBV20-1; J gene: TRBJ1-2; CDR3 protein: SARRESYGYT
V gene: TRBV19; J gene: TRBJ2-7; CDR3 protein: ASSPGTRRNEQY
V gene: TRBV28; J gene: TRBJ2-1; CDR3 protein: ASQLGGGTNNEQF